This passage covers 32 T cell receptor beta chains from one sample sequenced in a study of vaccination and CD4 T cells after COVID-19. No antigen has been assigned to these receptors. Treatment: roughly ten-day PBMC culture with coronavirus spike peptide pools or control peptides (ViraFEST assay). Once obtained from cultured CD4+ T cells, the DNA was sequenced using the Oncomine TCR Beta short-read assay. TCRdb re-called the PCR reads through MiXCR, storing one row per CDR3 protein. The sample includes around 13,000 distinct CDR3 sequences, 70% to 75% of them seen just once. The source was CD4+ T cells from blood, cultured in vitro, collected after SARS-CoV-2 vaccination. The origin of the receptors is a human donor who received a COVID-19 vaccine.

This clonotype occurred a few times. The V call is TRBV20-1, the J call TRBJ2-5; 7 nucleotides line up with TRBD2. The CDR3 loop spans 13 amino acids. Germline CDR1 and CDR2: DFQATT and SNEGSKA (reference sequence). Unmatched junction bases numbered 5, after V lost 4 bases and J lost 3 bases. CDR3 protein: CSATFGTKETQYF. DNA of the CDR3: TGCAGTGCTACCTTTGGGACTAAAGAGACCCAGTACTTC.

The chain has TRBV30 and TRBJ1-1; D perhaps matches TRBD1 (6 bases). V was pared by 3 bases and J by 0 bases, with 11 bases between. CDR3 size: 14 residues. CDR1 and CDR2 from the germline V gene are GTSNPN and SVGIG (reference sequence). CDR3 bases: TGTGCCTGGAGGAGGAGGGGGTTGAACACTGAAGCTTTCTTT. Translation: CAWRRRGLNTEAFF.

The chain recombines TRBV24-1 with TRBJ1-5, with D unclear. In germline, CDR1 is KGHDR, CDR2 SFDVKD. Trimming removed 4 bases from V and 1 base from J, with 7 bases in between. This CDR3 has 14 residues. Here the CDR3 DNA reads TGTGCCACCAGTGACCCCCTCAGCAATCAGCCCCAGCATTTT. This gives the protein CATSDPLSNQPQHF.

The CDR3 protein is CASSLRGHTF. DNA of the CDR3: TGTGCCAGCAGCCTCAGGGGTCACACCTTC. This sequence joins TRBV12-3 or TRBV12-4 and TRBJ1-2, with TRBD1 as a possible D gene (6 bases). V dropped 6 bases and J dropped 12 bases, with 11 bases sitting between them. The CDR3 has 10 residues.

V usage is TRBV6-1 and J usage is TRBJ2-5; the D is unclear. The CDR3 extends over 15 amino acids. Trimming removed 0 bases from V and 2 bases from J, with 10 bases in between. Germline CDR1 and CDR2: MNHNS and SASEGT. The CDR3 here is CASSEARSTQETQYF. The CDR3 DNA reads TGTGCCAGCAGTGAAGCGCGAAGCACACAAGAGACCCAGTACTTC.

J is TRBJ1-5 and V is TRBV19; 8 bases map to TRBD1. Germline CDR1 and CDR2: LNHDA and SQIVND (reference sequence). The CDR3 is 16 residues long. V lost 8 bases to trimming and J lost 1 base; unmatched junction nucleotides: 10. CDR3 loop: CASGRDRGGSNQPQHF. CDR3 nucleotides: TGTGCCAGTGGGCGCGACAGGGGTGGAAGCAATCAGCCCCAGCATTTT.

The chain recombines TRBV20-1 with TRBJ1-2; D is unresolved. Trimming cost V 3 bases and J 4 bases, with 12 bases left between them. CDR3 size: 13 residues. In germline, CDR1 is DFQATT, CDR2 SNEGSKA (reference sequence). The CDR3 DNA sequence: TGCAGTGCTAGTGGGCAGTTCGGCTATGGCTACACCTTC. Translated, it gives CSASGQFGYGYTF.

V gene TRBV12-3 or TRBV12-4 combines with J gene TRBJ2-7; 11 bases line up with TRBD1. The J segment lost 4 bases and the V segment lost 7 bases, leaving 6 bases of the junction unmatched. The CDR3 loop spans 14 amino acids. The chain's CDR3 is CASTRTGGEYEQYF. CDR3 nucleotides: TGTGCCAGCACCCGGACAGGGGGCGAGTACGAGCAGTACTTC.

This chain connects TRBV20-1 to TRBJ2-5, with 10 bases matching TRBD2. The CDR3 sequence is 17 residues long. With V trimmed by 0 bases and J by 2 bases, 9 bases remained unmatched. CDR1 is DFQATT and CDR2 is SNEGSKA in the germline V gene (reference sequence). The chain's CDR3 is CSARDQLLAGVQETQYF. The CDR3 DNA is TGCAGTGCTAGAGATCAGCTCCTAGCGGGGGTACAAGAGACCCAGTACTTC.

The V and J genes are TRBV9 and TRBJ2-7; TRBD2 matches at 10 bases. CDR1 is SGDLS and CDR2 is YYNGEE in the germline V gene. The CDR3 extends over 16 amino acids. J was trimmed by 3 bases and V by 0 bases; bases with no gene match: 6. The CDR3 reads CASSVESGGAIYEQYF. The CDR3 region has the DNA TGTGCCAGCAGCGTAGAAAGCGGGGGGGCGATCTACGAGCAGTACTTC.

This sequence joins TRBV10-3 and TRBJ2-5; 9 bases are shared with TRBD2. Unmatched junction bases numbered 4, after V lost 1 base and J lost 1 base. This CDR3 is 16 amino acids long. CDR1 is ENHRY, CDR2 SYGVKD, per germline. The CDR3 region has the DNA TGTGCCATCAGTGAGTTAGCGGGGGAATTCCAAGAGACCCAGTACTTC. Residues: CAISELAGEFQETQYF.

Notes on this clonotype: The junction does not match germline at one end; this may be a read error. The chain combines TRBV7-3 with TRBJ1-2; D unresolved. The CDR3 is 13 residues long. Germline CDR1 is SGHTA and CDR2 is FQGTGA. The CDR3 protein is CASSLFRGDHSYF. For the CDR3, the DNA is TGTGCCAGCAGCTTATTTCGCGGGGATCACAGTTACTTC.

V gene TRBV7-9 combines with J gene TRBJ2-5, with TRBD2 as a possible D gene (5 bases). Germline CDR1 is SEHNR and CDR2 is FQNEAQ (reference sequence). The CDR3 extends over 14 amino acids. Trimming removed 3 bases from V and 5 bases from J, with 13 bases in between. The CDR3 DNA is TGTGCCAGCAGCTTTCTGGGAGATTTGGAGACCCAGTACTTC. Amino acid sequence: CASSFLGDLETQYF.

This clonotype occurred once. The CDR3 DNA follows: TGTGCCAGCAGTGAATTTGACGGGGGAACAGATACGCAGTATTTT. Protein sequence: CASSEFDGGTDTQYF. The chain couples TRBV25-1 to TRBJ2-3; a weak D match, TRBD2 (6 bases). The germline V and J ends were trimmed by 1 base and 3 bases, with 11 bases remaining between them. The germline CDR1 and CDR2 sequences are MGHDK and SYGVNS. This CDR3 region has 15 residues.

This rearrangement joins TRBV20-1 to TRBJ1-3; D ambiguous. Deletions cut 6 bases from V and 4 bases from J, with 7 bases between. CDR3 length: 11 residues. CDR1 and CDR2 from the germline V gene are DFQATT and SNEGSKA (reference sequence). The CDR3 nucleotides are TGCAGTGCAGAGGTGGGAAACACCATATATTTT. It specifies CSAEVGNTIYF.

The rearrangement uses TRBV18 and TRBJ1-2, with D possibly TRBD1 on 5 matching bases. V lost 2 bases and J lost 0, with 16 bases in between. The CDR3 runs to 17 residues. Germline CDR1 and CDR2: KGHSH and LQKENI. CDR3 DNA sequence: TGTGCCAGCTCACCAATTAACTGGCAGGGAGCTAACTATGGCTACACCTTC. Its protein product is CASSPINWQGANYGYTF.

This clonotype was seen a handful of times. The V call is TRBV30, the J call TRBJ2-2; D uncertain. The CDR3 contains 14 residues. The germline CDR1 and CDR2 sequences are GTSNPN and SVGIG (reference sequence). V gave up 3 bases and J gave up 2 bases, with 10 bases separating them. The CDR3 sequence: CAWRKVGNTGELFF. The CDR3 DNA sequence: TGTGCCTGGAGAAAAGTAGGAAACACCGGGGAGCTGTTTTTT.

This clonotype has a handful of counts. The CDR3 nucleotides are TGTGCCAGTAGTATGAGGACTGGGGCCAACGTCCTGACTTTC. Protein: CASSMRTGANVLTF. The genes are TRBV19 and TRBJ2-6; no clear D gene. CDR3 length: 14 amino acids. V gave up 3 bases and J gave up 2 bases, with 5 bases separating them. CDR1 LNHDA and CDR2 SQIVND come from the germline V gene (reference sequence).

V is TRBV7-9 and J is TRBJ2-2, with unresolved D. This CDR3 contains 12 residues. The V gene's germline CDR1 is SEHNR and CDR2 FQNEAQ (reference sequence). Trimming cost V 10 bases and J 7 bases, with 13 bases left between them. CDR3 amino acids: CATGGGIGELFF. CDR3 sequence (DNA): TGTGCCACAGGTGGTGGAATCGGGGAGCTGTTTTTT.

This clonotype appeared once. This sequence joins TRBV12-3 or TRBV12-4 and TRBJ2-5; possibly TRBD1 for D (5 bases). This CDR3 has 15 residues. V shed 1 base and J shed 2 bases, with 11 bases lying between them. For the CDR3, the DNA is TGTGCCAGCAGTTTAGGTGGGGCCCTGCAAGAGACCCAGTACTTC. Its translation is CASSLGGALQETQYF.

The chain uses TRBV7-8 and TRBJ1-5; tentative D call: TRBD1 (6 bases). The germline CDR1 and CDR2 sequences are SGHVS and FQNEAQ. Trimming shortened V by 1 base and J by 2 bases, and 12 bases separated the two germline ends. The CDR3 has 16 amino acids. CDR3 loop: CASSLGGGQGNQPQHF. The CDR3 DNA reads TGTGCCAGCAGCTTAGGGGGGGGGCAGGGCAATCAGCCCCAGCATTTT.

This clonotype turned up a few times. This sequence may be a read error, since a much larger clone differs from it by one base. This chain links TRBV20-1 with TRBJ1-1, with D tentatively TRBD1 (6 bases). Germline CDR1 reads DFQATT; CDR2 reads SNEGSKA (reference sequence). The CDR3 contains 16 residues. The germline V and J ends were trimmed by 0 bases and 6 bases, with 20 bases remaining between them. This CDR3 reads CSARDGAGVDDAEAFF. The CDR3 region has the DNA TGCAGTGCTAGAGATGGGGCAGGGGTTGACGATGCTGAAGCTTTCTTT.

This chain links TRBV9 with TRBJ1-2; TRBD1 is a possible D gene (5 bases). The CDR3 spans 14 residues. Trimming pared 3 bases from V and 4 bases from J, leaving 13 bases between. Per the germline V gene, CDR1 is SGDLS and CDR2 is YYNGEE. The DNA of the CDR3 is TGTGCCAGCAGCGCCTCGGGGCAAGGCTATGGCTACACCTTC. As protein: CASSASGQGYGYTF.

In nucleotides, the CDR3 is TGTGCCAGCAGCTACGGACTACAAGGGGTTTACGAGCAGTACTTC. Translated: CASSYGLQGVYEQYF. The chain employs TRBV5-6 and TRBJ2-7, with D possibly TRBD2 on 6 matching bases. Trimming cost V 3 bases and J 4 bases, with 17 bases left between them. Germline-derived CDR1 and CDR2 are SGHDT and YYEEEE. The CDR3 loop spans 15 amino acids.

The CDR3 DNA is TGTGCCAGTAGTACCCGACTAGCTGAGCAGTTCTTC. Its translation is CASSTRLAEQFF. The gene calls are TRBV19 and TRBJ2-1; 7 bases agree with TRBD2. Germline V gene sequence: CDR1 LNHDA, CDR2 SQIVND (reference sequence). The junction had 3 bases not matched to a gene; V was cut back by 4 bases and J by 9 bases. This CDR3 is 12 amino acids long. Complete variable domain (other parts from reference TRBV19 and TRBJ2-1): DGGITQSPKYLFRKEGQNVTLSCEQNLNHDAMYWYRQDPGQGLRLIYYSQIVNDFQKGDIAEGYSVSREKKESFPLTVTSAQKNPTAFYLCASSTRLAEQFFGPGTRLTVL.

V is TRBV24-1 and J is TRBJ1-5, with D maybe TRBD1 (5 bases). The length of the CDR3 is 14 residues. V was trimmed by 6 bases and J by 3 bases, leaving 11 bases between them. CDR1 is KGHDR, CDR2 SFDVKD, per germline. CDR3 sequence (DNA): TGTGCCACCAGTAGGGACGGGATCAATCAGCCCCAGCATTTT. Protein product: CATSRDGINQPQHF.

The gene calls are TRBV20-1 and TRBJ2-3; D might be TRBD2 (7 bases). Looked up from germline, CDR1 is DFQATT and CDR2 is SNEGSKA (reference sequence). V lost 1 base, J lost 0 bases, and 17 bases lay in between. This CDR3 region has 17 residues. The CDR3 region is CSARGMWGGPSTDTQYF. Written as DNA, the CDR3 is TGCAGTGCTAGAGGGATGTGGGGGGGCCCCAGCACAGATACGCAGTATTTT.

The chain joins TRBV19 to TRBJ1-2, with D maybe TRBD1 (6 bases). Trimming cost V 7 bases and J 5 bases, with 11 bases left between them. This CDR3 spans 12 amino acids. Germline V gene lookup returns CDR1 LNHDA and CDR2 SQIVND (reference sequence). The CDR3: CASTRQGYGYTF. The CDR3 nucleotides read TGTGCCAGTACCCGTCAGGGGTATGGCTACACCTTC.

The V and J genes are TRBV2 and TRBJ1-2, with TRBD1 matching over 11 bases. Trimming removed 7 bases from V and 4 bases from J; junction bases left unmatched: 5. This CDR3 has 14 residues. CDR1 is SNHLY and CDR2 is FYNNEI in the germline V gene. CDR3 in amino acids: CASTGQGAGYGYTF. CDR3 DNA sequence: TGTGCCAGCACTGGACAGGGGGCCGGCTATGGCTACACCTTC.

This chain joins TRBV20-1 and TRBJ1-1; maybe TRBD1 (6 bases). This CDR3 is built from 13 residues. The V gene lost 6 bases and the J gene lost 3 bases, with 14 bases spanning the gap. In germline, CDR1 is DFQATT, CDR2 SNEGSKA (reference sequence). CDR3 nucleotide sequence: TGCAGTGCCGGTAGGGGGGAGGACACTGAAGCTTTCTTT. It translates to CSAGRGEDTEAFF.

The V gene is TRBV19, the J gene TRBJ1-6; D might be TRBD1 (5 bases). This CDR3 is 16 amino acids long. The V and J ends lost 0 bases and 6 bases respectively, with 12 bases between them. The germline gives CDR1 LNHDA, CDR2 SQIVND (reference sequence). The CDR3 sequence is CASSIEWTPTNSPLHF. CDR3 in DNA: TGTGCCAGTAGTATAGAGTGGACACCTACTAATTCACCCCTCCACTTT.

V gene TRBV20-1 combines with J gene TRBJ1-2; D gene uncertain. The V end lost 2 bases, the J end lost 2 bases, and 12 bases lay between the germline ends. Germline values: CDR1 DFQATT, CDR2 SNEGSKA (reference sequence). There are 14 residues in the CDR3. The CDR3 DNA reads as TGCAGTGCTAGACCGGCAGTTTTAAACTATGGCTACACCTTC. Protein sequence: CSARPAVLNYGYTF.